This is a list of T cell receptor beta chains from one sample in a study of cytomegalovirus exposure and HLA in healthy donors. The assay was immunoSEQ multiplex PCR, and TCRdb's table has in-frame clones only and misses some. Of about 220,000 clones in the sample, about 70% were seen once. Sequencing used PBMCs. Receptor source: a woman in her 30s in good health and CMV-seronegative. Each CDR3 is given with its conserved first and last residue.

V: TRBV5-5
J: TRBJ2-1
CDR3: CASSSGLAGVSEQFF

V: TRBV11-2
J: TRBJ2-2
CDR3: CASSLSSSGELFF

V: TRBV5-1
J: TRBJ2-1
CDR3: CASSSPGTGHNEQFF

V: TRBV30
J: TRBJ2-5
CDR3: CAWSFSTPGGRETQYF

V: TRBV29-1
J: TRBJ2-7
CDR3: CSVGGQGIFGTYEQYF

V: TRBV7-9
J: TRBJ2-1
CDR3: CASSPLLAADLNEQFF

V: TRBV7-9
J: TRBJ1-1
CDR3: CASSFSPGGNTEAFF

V: TRBV6-1
J: TRBJ2-5
CDR3: CASSDPGLAQETQYF

V: TRBV6-5
J: TRBJ1-5
CDR3: CASSYTSGHNQPQHF

V: TRBV6-5
J: TRBJ1-1
CDR3: CASRGSTVYTEAFF

V: TRBV2
J: TRBJ2-7
CDR3: CAGRAAGGSYEQYF

V: TRBV30
J: TRBJ1-1
CDR3: CAWLSRGNTEAFF

V: TRBV2
J: TRBJ2-1
CDR3: CAGGTGLTYNEQFF

V: TRBV18
J: TRBJ2-3
CDR3: CASSPRRQGAGADTQYF